This TCR beta chain was profiled in a study of blood T cell repertoires in COVID-19. Turning to the study itself: T cells, B-cell-depleted T cells, or PBMCs provided the cDNA or gDNA that served as material.

V was pared by 0 bases and J by 3 bases, with 2 bases of the junction left unmatched. The CDR3 runs 16 residues. CDR1 is LGHNA and CDR2 is YNFKEQ in the germline V gene. In the authors' methods: Nucleated cell number was recorded as an estimate derived from reference gene primer amplification. Libraries were prepared by immunoSEQ multiplex PCR; TCRdb keeps only in-frame clonotypes and omits some of them. That table furnishes V, J and clone size, whereas the DNA furnished D and trimming. The top ten hold under 6% of the sample, which has 300,000 or so clones, about 85% seen once. Participants were aged about 18 to 90 years from about two dozen US areas. Recovery among Cohort 3 donors was established by two negative PCRs, clearance, or symptom resolution.

The receptor was isolated from a woman aged 25 to 39 who had recovered from COVID-19. Sequencing was performed on PBMCs or T cells enriched from blood (not recorded which). The V gene is TRBV4-2, the J gene TRBJ2-3; TRBD2 agrees at 11 bases. CDR3 loop: CASSQDASGGTDTQYF. For the CDR3, the DNA is TGTGCCAGCAGCCAAGATGCTAGCGGGGGGACAGATACGCAGTATTTT.